Described below is a single T cell receptor (beta chain) sequence and its context. This entry comes from a study of blood T cell repertoires in COVID-19. Study members were between 18 and 89 years old and lived in approximately 25 US regions. V shed 5 bases, J shed 8 bases, and the junction held 1 base outside the gene matches. This CDR3 contains 11 residues. Germline-derived CDR1 and CDR2 are MNHEY and SVGAGI. Clones were sequenced by immunoSEQ multiplex PCR, and TCRdb holds only the in-frame ones, with some missing. The sample contains roughly 300,000 clones, about 90% of which appear only once. V gene TRBV6-5 combines with J gene TRBJ1-1, with 8 nucleotides matching TRBD1. This receptor was identified in a woman aged 25 to 39 who had recovered from COVID-19. The sample comprised PBMCs or T cells enriched from blood (not recorded which). The CDR3 is CASSRQGEAFF. DNA of the CDR3: TGTGCCAGCAGTCGACAGGGGGAAGCTTTCTTT.